One sample yielded the 13 T cell receptor beta chains listed below, sequenced in a study of CD8 T cells in Susac syndrome. Reverse transcription used about 0.45 to 1 ug RNA and random hexamers. TCRdb reprocessed the immunoSEQ multiplex PCR reads via MiXCR and lists one record per CDR3 protein. In the table there are around 150,000 distinct CDR3 sequences, 90% to 96% of which are singletons. Input material: CD4+ T cells from PBMCs. Receptors were obtained from a human donor with Susac syndrome.

The chain joins TRBV5-1 to TRBJ2-7; 7 bases line up with TRBD2. Germline V gene sequence: CDR1 SGHRS, CDR2 YFSETQ. The ends lost 3 bases at V and 3 bases at J; junction bases unmatched: 9. The CDR3 sequence is 15 residues long. CDR3: CASSYTGTMSYEQYF. In DNA, the CDR3 is TGCGCCAGCAGCTACACCGGGACTATGAGCTACGAGCAGTACTTC.

This clonotype has a single count. This rearrangement joins TRBV20-1 to TRBJ2-3; D gene uncertain. Deletions cut 2 bases from V and 5 bases from J, with 11 bases between. The CDR3 totals 13 residues. The germline CDR1 and CDR2 sequences are DFQATT and SNEGSKA (reference sequence). This CDR3 reads CSARPLQEDTQYF. The CDR3 DNA reads TGCAGTGCTAGACCCCTCCAAGAAGATACGCAGTATTTT.

The chain is built from TRBV6-6 and TRBJ2-1; TRBD2 matches at 11 bases. This CDR3 comprises 15 residues. The germline CDR1 and CDR2 sequences are MNHNY and SVGAGI (reference sequence). The junction had 4 bases not matched to a gene; V was cut back by 5 bases and J by 4 bases. DNA of the CDR3: TGTGCCAGCAGTACGACTAGCGGGGAGTACAATGAGCAGTTCTTC. Protein sequence: CASSTTSGEYNEQFF.

The chain has TRBV2 and TRBJ2-3; 8 bases line up with TRBD2. V gave up 8 bases and J gave up 0 bases; unmatched junction bases: 10. Germline V CDR1 and CDR2: SNHLY, FYNNEI. The CDR3 spans 16 residues. The CDR3, as DNA: TGTGCCAGCTCCCCTAACGGACTAGCAAGCACAGATACGCAGTATTTT. Translating gives CASSPNGLASTDTQYF.

The chain employs TRBV4-1 and TRBJ2-1; TRBD1 matches at 7 bases. CDR3 length: 13 amino acids. J lost 6 bases, V lost 4 bases, and 3 bases had no gene match. CDR1 and CDR2 from the germline V gene are MGHRA and YSYEKL. The CDR3, as DNA: TGCGCCAGCAGCCGCCGGGACAGCAATGAGCAGTTCTTC. This translates into CASSRRDSNEQFF.

This chain connects TRBV5-1 to TRBJ2-3; the match to TRBD2 covers 8 bases. The germline V gene encodes CDR1 SGHRS and CDR2 YFSETQ. The CDR3 loop spans 16 amino acids. J lost 5 bases, V lost 4 bases, and 12 bases had no gene match. CDR3 residues: CASSPGLAVGGDTQYF. CDR3 nucleotide sequence: TGCGCCAGCAGCCCAGGACTAGCAGTGGGTGGAGATACGCAGTATTTT.

The gene calls are TRBV6-5 and TRBJ1-5; D ambiguous. This CDR3 is 14 amino acids long. Germline values: CDR1 MNHEY, CDR2 SVGAGI. V shed 0 bases and J shed 1 base, with 4 bases lying between them. The CDR3 is CASSYSSSNQPQHF. The CDR3 coding sequence is TGTGCCAGCAGTTACTCGAGCAGCAATCAGCCCCAGCATTTT.

The V gene is TRBV24-1, the J gene TRBJ2-1, with D hard to call. The germline V gene encodes CDR1 KGHDR and CDR2 SFDVKD. V lost 7 bases to trimming and J lost 7 bases, with 10 bases between them. The length of the CDR3 is 12 residues. The DNA for the CDR3 is TGTGCCACCAGCGAAACCCGGAATGAGCAGTTCTTC. Residues: CATSETRNEQFF.

V usage is TRBV18 and J usage is TRBJ2-3; D is perhaps TRBD2 (5 bases). The germline CDR1 and CDR2 sequences are KGHSH and LQKENI. Deletions cut 6 bases from V and 0 bases from J, with 13 bases between. CDR3 length: 15 amino acids. The CDR3 here is CASSPEAGSTDTQYF. The CDR3 DNA sequence: TGTGCCAGCTCCCCGGAGGCGGGCAGCACAGATACGCAGTATTTT.

This chain connects TRBV3-1 to TRBJ2-5; the D gene is possibly TRBD1 (5 bases). The CDR3 is made up of 14 amino acids. V lost 4 bases and J 1 base, leaving 10 bases between the germline ends. Germline V gene lookup returns CDR1 LGHDT and CDR2 YNNKEL (reference sequence). In DNA, the CDR3 is TGTGCCAGCAGCCGCAGGGCCTCCCAAGAGACCCAGTACTTC. Residues: CASSRRASQETQYF.

This sequence joins TRBV29-1 and TRBJ2-1, with TRBD2 matching 16 bases. The CDR3 extends over 17 amino acids. Germline V gene sequence: CDR1 SQVTM, CDR2 ANQGSEA. With 4 bases clipped from V and 4 bases from J, the junction kept 7 bases outside the gene matches. CDR3 sequence (DNA): TGCAGCGTTGGAGGGACTAGCGGGAGGGCCCTGTACAATGAGCAGTTCTTC. It specifies CSVGGTSGRALYNEQFF.

This rearrangement joins TRBV6-2 or TRBV6-3 to TRBJ2-7; 9 nucleotides match TRBD2. Trimming took 5 bases from V and 2 from J; bases not matched to a gene: 10. CDR1 and CDR2 (germline): MNHEY, SVGEGT. This CDR3 comprises 16 residues. In DNA, the CDR3 is TGTGCCAGCAGTACGACTAGCGGACCTACCCCCTACGAGCAGTACTTC. The encoded protein is CASSTTSGPTPYEQYF.

The chain links TRBV20-1 to TRBJ1-2, with 9 bases that match TRBD1. Germline CDR1 reads DFQATT; CDR2 reads SNEGSKA (reference sequence). The CDR3 has 14 amino acids. The junction had 11 bases not matched to a gene; V was cut back by 4 bases and J by 8 bases. The CDR3, as DNA: TGCAGTGCTAAGATCCCCACAGGGGGCGTGGGCTACACCTTC. It is translated as CSAKIPTGGVGYTF.